The 22 T cell receptor beta chains below come from one sample, sequenced in a study of regulatory T cells in long-lasting Graves disease. Through Arm-PCR of CDR3 regions and iRepertoire HTBI primers, TCR beta libraries were built. TCRdb passed the multiplex PCR reads through MiXCR, listing each CDR3 protein once. The table records under 350,000 distinct CDR3 sequences, approximately 20% of them present only once. The time point denotes: persistent/refractory GD, antithyroid drugs over 5 years with positive TRAb. RNA from PBMCs was the source of the TCR library. Sequences were derived from peripheral blood mononuclear cells (PBMCs), sampled when the disease was refractory, from a patient treated with antithyroid drugs. The source of these receptors is a female donor with Graves disease.

The chain joins TRBV20-1 to TRBJ1-4; 8 bases fit TRBD1. CDR3 length equals 14 residues. Unmatched junction bases numbered 0, after V lost 3 bases and J lost 0 bases. CDR1 DFQATT and CDR2 SNEGSKA come from the germline V gene (reference sequence). The CDR3 protein is CSARGQATNEKLFF. Written as DNA, the CDR3 is TGCAGTGCTAGGGGACAGGCAACTAATGAAAAACTGTTTTTT.

This clonotype was seen at least ten times. The chain links TRBV28 to TRBJ1-4; D is ambiguous. In germline, CDR1 is MDHEN, CDR2 SYDVKM. The CDR3 runs 15 residues. Trimming shortened V by 3 bases and J by 4 bases, and 12 bases separated the two germline ends. The CDR3 sequence: CASSLTGHGNEKLFF. The CDR3 coding sequence is TGTGCCAGCAGTTTGACGGGCCATGGTAATGAAAAACTGTTTTTT.

This chain uses TRBV27 with TRBJ2-1; 11 nucleotides line up with TRBD2. With 5 bases clipped from V and 2 bases from J, the junction kept 8 bases outside the gene matches. CDR1 and CDR2 (germline): MNHEY, SMNVEV (reference sequence). The CDR3 is made up of 17 amino acids. CDR3 region: CASSQAGTSGPYNEQFF. Written as DNA, the CDR3 is TGTGCCAGCAGTCAAGCCGGGACTAGCGGACCCTACAATGAGCAGTTCTTC.

This clonotype was seen a handful of times. This sequence joins TRBV3-1 and TRBJ2-2, with TRBD2 matching 13 bases. The CDR3 has 16 amino acids. CDR1 is LGHDT and CDR2 is YNNKEL in the germline V gene (reference sequence). Trimming at V came to 0 bases and at J to 6 bases, leaving 1 base not matched to a gene. The DNA for the CDR3 is TGTGCCAGCAGCCAAGAACTAGCGGGAGGGCCCGGGGAGCTGTTTTTT. Translating gives CASSQELAGGPGELFF.

The rearrangement joins TRBV5-1 to TRBJ1-4; no clear D. The germline CDR1 and CDR2 sequences are SGHRS and YFSETQ. The CDR3 length is 15 residues. V lost 0 bases and J 3 bases, leaving 9 bases between the germline ends. CDR3 sequence: CASSLVGAANEKLFF. In nucleotides, the CDR3 is TGCGCCAGCAGCTTGGTGGGCGCGGCTAATGAAAAACTGTTTTTT.

The chain recombines TRBV7-2 with TRBJ1-2; no clear D gene. The CDR3 length is 15 residues. In germline, CDR1 is SGHTA, CDR2 FQGNSA. The germline V and J ends were trimmed by 5 bases and 4 bases, with 17 bases remaining between them. The CDR3, as DNA: TGTGCCAGCAGCCAGGAGGGCCGATCCCTCTATGGCTACACCTTC. It translates to CASSQEGRSLYGYTF.

There are many counts of this clonotype. This chain connects TRBV7-9 to TRBJ1-4; TRBD1 agrees at 8 bases. Germline CDR1 is SEHNR and CDR2 is FQNEAQ (reference sequence). The CDR3 extends over 14 amino acids. The V gene end was trimmed by 4 bases and the J gene end by 8 bases; junction bases not matched to a gene: 6. This CDR3 is CASSSGQEVEKLFF. The CDR3 DNA sequence: TGTGCCAGCAGCTCGGGACAGGAGGTCGAAAAACTGTTTTTT.

V gene TRBV28 combines with J gene TRBJ2-7, with TRBD2 matching over 7 bases. Germline assignment: CDR1 MDHEN and CDR2 SYDVKM. The CDR3 is 13 residues long. J lost 5 bases, V lost 7 bases, and 8 bases had no gene match. The CDR3, as DNA: TGTGCCAGCAACACCGGCGGGAGCGACGAGCAGTACTTC. Amino acids: CASNTGGSDEQYF.

This clonotype was recorded many times. The gene calls are TRBV20-1 and TRBJ2-5, with 8 bases aligning to TRBD2. Per germline, CDR1 DFQATT and CDR2 SNEGSKA (reference sequence). The CDR3 extends over 21 amino acids. The trim removed 0 bases at V and 5 bases at J, leaving 26 bases unmatched. CDR3 region: CSARDSRPRGSRREEWETQYF. CDR3 DNA sequence: TGCAGTGCTAGAGATTCGAGACCTAGGGGGTCTCGGCGGGAGGAGTGGGAGACCCAGTACTTC.

This clonotype was seen at least ten times. This rearrangement joins TRBV3-1 to TRBJ1-1; 7 nucleotides line up with TRBD1. The germline gives CDR1 LGHDT, CDR2 YNNKEL (reference sequence). This CDR3 spans 12 amino acids. J lost 11 bases, V lost 3 bases, and 6 bases had no gene match. The chain's CDR3 is CASSHGTATAFF. The CDR3 DNA is TGTGCCAGCAGCCATGGGACAGCCACCGCTTTCTTT. The whole variable domain, filled in from reference TRBV3-1 and TRBJ1-1, reads DTAVSQTPKYLVTQMGNDKSIKCEQNLGHDTMYWYKQDSKKFLKIMFSYNNKELIINETVPNRFSPKSPDKAHLNLHINSLELGDSAVYFCASSHGTATAFFGQGTRLTVV.

This clonotype was seen at least ten times. The genes are TRBV12-3 or TRBV12-4 and TRBJ1-2, with 9 bases identical to TRBD1. This CDR3 contains 15 residues. Losses at the gene ends were 0 bases for V and 6 bases for J; bases not matched to a gene: 5. The CDR3 nucleotides read TGTGCCAGCAGTTTAGCGGGGACAGGGTGGAATGGCTACACCTTC. This gives the protein CASSLAGTGWNGYTF.

The table lists this clonotype with a few counts. V is TRBV24-1 and J is TRBJ1-2; tentatively, D is TRBD1 (5 bases). Trimming shortened V by 4 bases and J by 6 bases, and 11 bases separated the two germline ends. Per the germline V gene, CDR1 is KGHDR and CDR2 is SFDVKD. The CDR3 consists of 13 residues. In DNA form, the CDR3 reads TGTGCCACCAGTGAACCAGGGAGGCATGGCTACACCTTC. Amino acids: CATSEPGRHGYTF.

DNA of the CDR3: TGCGCCAGCAGCTTGGGGACAGGGCTAAACAATGAGCAGTTCTTC. This codes for CASSLGTGLNNEQFF. The rearrangement links TRBV5-1 to TRBJ2-1, with 8 bases matching TRBD1. The ends lost 0 bases at V and 5 bases at J; junction bases unmatched: 4. This CDR3 region has 15 residues. CDR1 and CDR2 from the germline V gene are SGHRS and YFSETQ.

The chain combines TRBV6-1 with TRBJ2-2; D is unresolved. CDR3 length: 14 residues. V was pared by 7 bases and J by 4 bases, with 13 bases between. The germline V gene has CDR1 MNHNS and CDR2 SASEGT. CDR3 residues: CASTERWATGELFF. The DNA for the CDR3 is TGTGCCAGCACCGAACGGTGGGCCACCGGGGAGCTGTTTTTT.

CDR3 region: CSARDLSGGAPTEAFF. DNA for the CDR3: TGCAGTGCTAGAGATCTGTCGGGGGGCGCGCCCACTGAAGCTTTCTTT. The V gene is TRBV20-1, the J gene TRBJ1-1; possibly TRBD1 for D (6 bases). This CDR3 has 16 amino acids. Germline CDR1 DFQATT, CDR2 SNEGSKA (reference sequence). V dropped 0 bases and J dropped 4 bases, with 18 bases sitting between them.

This clonotype was picked up many times. The genes are TRBV12-3 or TRBV12-4 and TRBJ2-5; 7 bases are a match to TRBD2. The CDR3 is made up of 12 amino acids. After removal of 5 bases from V and 10 bases from J, the junction contained 7 bases not matched to a gene. The CDR3: CASSPEKRGQYF. In DNA form, the CDR3 reads TGTGCCAGCAGTCCGGAAAAGCGGGGCCAGTACTTC.

The rearrangement joins TRBV15 to TRBJ1-1, with D tentatively TRBD1 (6 bases). V lost 3 bases, J lost 5 bases, and 13 bases lay in between. The germline CDR1 and CDR2 sequences are LNHNV and YYDKDF (reference sequence). This CDR3 spans 14 amino acids. The CDR3 sequence is CATSRTRTETEAFF. The CDR3 bases are TGTGCCACCAGCAGGACCCGGACAGAGACTGAAGCTTTCTTT.

The genes are TRBV7-3 and TRBJ2-1, with D hard to call. The CDR3 loop spans 13 amino acids. CDR1 is SGHTA and CDR2 is FQGTGA in the germline V gene. V was cut by 3 bases and J by 3 bases, with 6 bases left in between. The CDR3 is CASSLVNYNEQFF. The DNA for the CDR3 is TGTGCCAGCAGCTTGGTGAACTACAATGAGCAGTTCTTC. The whole variable domain, remainder taken from reference TRBV7-3 and TRBJ2-1, is GAGVSQTPSNKVTEKGKYVELRCDPISGHTALYWYRQSLGQGPEFLIYFQGTGAADDSGLPNDRFFAVRPEGSVSTLKIQRTERGDSAVYLCASSLVNYNEQFFGPGTRLTVL.

This rearrangement joins TRBV20-1 to TRBJ2-5, with D tentatively TRBD2 (5 bases). V lost 0 bases and J 1 base, leaving 15 bases between the germline ends. The CDR3 sequence is 16 residues long. CDR1 and CDR2 from the germline V gene are DFQATT and SNEGSKA (reference sequence). CDR3 nucleotides: TGCAGTGCTAGAGATCTGTGGCGGGCCAGCCAAGAGACCCAGTACTTC. This sequence encodes CSARDLWRASQETQYF.

This clonotype has a count of ten or more. This sequence joins TRBV7-8 and TRBJ2-2; D gene uncertain. Germline V gene sequence: CDR1 SGHVS, CDR2 FQNEAQ. V lost 3 bases, J lost 7 bases, and 3 bases lay in between. The length of the CDR3 is 11 residues. The CDR3 coding sequence is TGTGCCAGCAGCTTTGACGGGGAGCTGTTTTTT. This codes for CASSFDGELFF.

This clonotype was seen many times. This chain uses TRBV28 with TRBJ2-7; D gene uncertain. V shed 6 bases and J shed 3 bases, with 15 bases lying between them. The CDR3 extends over 14 amino acids. From germline, CDR1 is MDHEN and CDR2 SYDVKM. CDR3 nucleotides: TGTGCCAGCAGAACTCGGGCCCGAATCTACGAGCAGTACTTC. Amino acids: CASRTRARIYEQYF.

The V gene is TRBV25-1, the J gene TRBJ2-2; D is undetermined. CDR1 and CDR2 from the germline V gene are MGHDK and SYGVNS. The CDR3 length is 12 residues. V was trimmed by 9 bases and J by 3 bases, leaving 8 bases between them. The CDR3 coding sequence is TGTGCCAGTGGAGAGGACACCGGGGAGCTGTTTTTT. Its protein product is CASGEDTGELFF.